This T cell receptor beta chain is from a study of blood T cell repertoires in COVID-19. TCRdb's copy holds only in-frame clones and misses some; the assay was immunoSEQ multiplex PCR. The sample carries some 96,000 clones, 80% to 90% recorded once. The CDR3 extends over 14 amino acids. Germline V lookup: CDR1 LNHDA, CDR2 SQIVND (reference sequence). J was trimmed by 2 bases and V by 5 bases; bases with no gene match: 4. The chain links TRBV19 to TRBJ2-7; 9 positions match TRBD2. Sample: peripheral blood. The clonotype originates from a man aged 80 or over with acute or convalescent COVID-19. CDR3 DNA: TGTGCCAGTAGTCTGGCGGGAGGGCCCTACGAGCAGTACTTC. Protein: CASSLAGGPYEQYF.